The next 28 T cell receptor beta chains were all read from a single sample in a study of cytomegalovirus exposure and HLA in healthy donors. A multiplex PCR was run with 60 Vbeta primers and 13 Jbeta primers. The repertoire was sequenced with immunoSEQ multiplex PCR; TCRdb's copy has only in-frame clones and lacks some. The sample carries 150,000 to 200,000 clones, about 72% recorded once. Sequenced: PBMCs. The receptor source for this set is a man in his forties or fifties in good health and CMV-seropositive.

V gene TRBV11-2 combines with J gene TRBJ2-2; TRBD2 might be the D (7 bases). Looked up from germline, CDR1 is SGHAT and CDR2 is FQNNGV. The CDR3 consists of 18 residues. V lost 1 base and J lost 2, with 17 bases in between. CDR3: CASSLARGASGNTGELFF. The CDR3 nucleotides are TGTGCCAGCAGCTTAGCCCGGGGGGCTAGCGGAAACACCGGGGAGCTGTTTTTT.

The rearrangement uses TRBV5-4 and TRBJ2-3; 9 nucleotides line up with TRBD2. The CDR3 spans 15 residues. CDR1 is SGHNT, CDR2 YYREEE, per germline (reference sequence). Unmatched junction bases numbered 2, after V lost 2 bases and J lost 1 base. The CDR3 DNA sequence: TGTGCCAGCAGCTTTGTAGCGGGGGGCACAGATACGCAGTATTTT. Protein product: CASSFVAGGTDTQYF.

The chain uses TRBV9 and TRBJ2-1, with 9 bases fitting TRBD2. Germline CDR1 SGDLS, CDR2 YYNGEE. Trimming cost V 0 bases and J 0 bases; bases outside gene matches: 4. This CDR3 has 17 residues. CDR3 in amino acids: CASSVASSGVSYNEQFF. CDR3 coding DNA: TGTGCCAGCAGCGTAGCCTCTAGCGGGGTCTCCTACAATGAGCAGTTCTTC.

CDR3 residues: CASSLGGDLDTQYF. CDR3 sequence (DNA): TGCGCCAGCAGCTTGGGGGGCGACTTAGATACGCAGTATTTT. This chain connects TRBV5-1 to TRBJ2-3; a weak D match, TRBD1 (5 bases). Germline CDR1 and CDR2: SGHRS and YFSETQ. The CDR3 loop spans 14 amino acids. Trimming removed 0 bases from V and 5 bases from J, with 10 bases in between.

The table lists this clone with a few counts. The chain combines TRBV18 with TRBJ1-5; weak D call: TRBD1 (6 bases). V lost 3 bases and J lost 6, with 12 bases in between. The CDR3 is made up of 14 amino acids. Germline V gene lookup returns CDR1 KGHSH and CDR2 LQKENI. The DNA of the CDR3 is TGTGCCAGCTCACCGAGGCAGGGGCTTCAGCCCCAGCATTTT. It translates to CASSPRQGLQPQHF.

The chain links TRBV27 to TRBJ2-1; tentative D call: TRBD2 (6 bases). This CDR3 comprises 15 residues. The V end was cut by 2 bases, the J end by 2 bases, with 10 bases between. Per the germline V gene, CDR1 is MNHEY and CDR2 is SMNVEV (reference sequence). The CDR3 spells CASSLGLPTYNEQFF. The CDR3, as DNA: TGTGCCAGCAGTTTAGGACTACCAACCTACAATGAGCAGTTCTTC.

The rearrangement links TRBV19 to TRBJ2-2; TRBD1 agrees at 8 bases. The CDR3 consists of 13 residues. From germline, CDR1 is LNHDA and CDR2 SQIVND (reference sequence). V shed 5 bases, J shed 8 bases, and the junction held 4 bases outside the gene matches. The CDR3 is CASSLDREGELFF. As DNA, the CDR3 is TGTGCCAGTAGTCTGGACAGGGAAGGGGAGCTGTTTTTT.

The V and J genes are TRBV7-9 and TRBJ2-1, with 10 bases that match TRBD2. CDR1 is SEHNR, CDR2 FQNEAQ, per germline (reference sequence). There are 17 residues in the CDR3. V dropped 1 base and J dropped 7; count of bases not matched to a gene: 10. The DNA for the CDR3 is TGTGCCAGCAGCTTAGAGAAAACTAGCGGGGCTACTAATGAGCAGTTCTTC. This codes for CASSLEKTSGATNEQFF.

The J gene is TRBJ1-5, the V gene TRBV4-2; 10 bases map to TRBD1. The trim removed 0 bases at V and 2 bases at J, leaving 10 bases unmatched. This CDR3 region has 19 residues. Germline V gives CDR1 LGHNA, CDR2 YNFKEQ. CDR3 bases: TGTGCCAGCAGCCAAGAAGACAGGGGGCGTATTTTTGGCAATCAGCCCCAGCATTTT. Translation gives CASSQEDRGRIFGNQPQHF.

To note about this clone: One junction end does not reproduce the germline sequence, and a read error may be involved. The chain employs TRBV2 and TRBJ2-7; D is unresolved. This CDR3 spans 12 amino acids. From germline, CDR1 is SNHLY and CDR2 FYNNEI. CDR3 residues: CASSSPTYEQYF. The CDR3 nucleotides read TGTGCCAGCAGTTCCCCCACCTATGAGCAGTACTTC.

The rearrangement joins TRBV7-9 to TRBJ2-5, with 11 bases identical to TRBD1. The length of the CDR3 is 15 residues. The germline gives CDR1 SEHNR, CDR2 FQNEAQ (reference sequence). V shed 4 bases and J 5 bases; nucleotides not matched to a gene: 6. The CDR3 is CASSSGQGAGETQYF. As DNA, the CDR3 is TGTGCCAGCAGCTCCGGACAGGGGGCAGGGGAGACCCAGTACTTC.

The V call is TRBV11-2, the J call TRBJ2-7; tentative D call: TRBD1 (5 bases). The CDR3 is 15 amino acids. Germline assignment: CDR1 SGHAT and CDR2 FQNNGV. Trimming cost V 3 bases and J 0 bases, with 12 bases left between them. CDR3 DNA sequence: TGTGCCAGCAGCTTGGCTCCCAGGGACTCCTACGAGCAGTACTTC. This gives the protein CASSLAPRDSYEQYF.

Only a few counts were recorded for this clone. This chain links TRBV4-3 with TRBJ2-1; the match to TRBD2 covers 11 bases. Trimming removed 1 base from V and 5 bases from J; junction bases left unmatched: 7. CDR1 is LGHNA, CDR2 YSLEER, per germline. The CDR3 runs to 17 residues. The CDR3 here is CASSQAQLAGAHNEQFF. CDR3 DNA sequence: TGCGCCAGCAGCCAAGCTCAACTAGCGGGGGCCCACAATGAGCAGTTCTTC.

The chain couples TRBV6-6 to TRBJ2-1; D unclear. V lost 6 bases and J 12 bases, leaving 18 bases between the germline ends. Germline V CDR1 and CDR2: MNHNY, SVGAGI (reference sequence). CDR3 size: 13 residues. CDR3 in amino acids: CASSLGVGSGQFF. DNA of the CDR3: TGTGCCAGCAGCCTTGGAGTAGGTTCGGGGCAGTTCTTC.

CDR3 sequence: CASSRQQGAETEAFF. The CDR3, as DNA: TGTGCCAGCAGCAGACAACAGGGGGCTGAGACTGAAGCTTTCTTT. The chain links TRBV9 to TRBJ1-1; 9 bases align to TRBD1. J lost 5 bases, V lost 4 bases, and 9 bases had no gene match. This CDR3 has 15 residues. Germline-derived CDR1 and CDR2 are SGDLS and YYNGEE.

This rearrangement joins TRBV29-1 to TRBJ1-1; TRBD1 matches at 11 bases. The CDR3 has 12 residues. The V and J ends lost 8 bases and 4 bases, in that order; junction bases with no gene match: 3. The germline V gene encodes CDR1 SQVTM and CDR2 ANQGSEA. The CDR3 loop reads CSTGQGATEAFF. The CDR3 coding sequence is TGCAGCACAGGACAGGGGGCCACTGAAGCTTTCTTT. The full variable domain, with the rest looked up from reference TRBV29-1 and TRBJ1-1, is SAVISQKPSRDICQRGTSLTIQCQVDSQVTMMFWYRQQPGQSLTLIATANQGSEATYESGFVIDKFPISRPNLTFSTLTVSNMSPEDSSIYLCSTGQGATEAFFGQGTRLTVV.

J is TRBJ1-5 and V is TRBV7-8; 8 bases agree with TRBD1. The CDR3 has 15 residues. V lost 5 bases to trimming and J lost 3 bases; unmatched junction nucleotides: 6. CDR1 and CDR2 (germline): SGHVS, FQNEAQ. In nucleotides, the CDR3 is TGTGCCAGCAGCCAGCGGACAGGGCCCAATCAGCCCCAGCATTTT. Its protein is CASSQRTGPNQPQHF.

The chain combines TRBV10-3 with TRBJ2-7, with TRBD2 as a possible D gene (6 bases). Germline loops: CDR1 ENHRY, CDR2 SYGVKD. V was trimmed by 3 bases and J by 2 bases, leaving 11 bases between them. The CDR3 runs to 14 residues. CDR3 DNA sequence: TGTGCCATCAGTGACCGGGGGAATGCCTACGAGCAGTACTTC. Amino acids: CAISDRGNAYEQYF.

The chain combines TRBV2 with TRBJ2-5; a possible D gene is TRBD2 (6 bases). TRBJ2-7 explains the end of the DNA better; the J call may be wrong. The CDR3 covers 15 residues. Looked up from germline, CDR1 is SNHLY and CDR2 is FYNNEI. In nucleotides, the CDR3 is TGTGCCAGCAGTGAACCGGGGGAGCTTTACTACGAGCAGTACTTC. The encoded protein is CASSEPGELYYEQYF.

The chain carries TRBV6-1 and TRBJ2-7; TRBD2 is a possible D gene (5 bases). CDR1 and CDR2 (germline): MNHNS, SASEGT. This CDR3 is built from 13 residues. The V gene lost 4 bases and the J gene lost 2 bases, with 9 bases spanning the gap. DNA for the CDR3: TGTGCCAGCAGTGGTGTGGGAGCCTACGAGCAGTACTTC. Protein: CASSGVGAYEQYF.

J is TRBJ1-1 and V is TRBV15, with D hard to call. V dropped 0 bases and J dropped 9 bases, with 11 bases sitting between them. This CDR3 is 13 amino acids long. The germline V gene has CDR1 LNHNV and CDR2 YYDKDF (reference sequence). Written as DNA, the CDR3 is TGTGCCACCAGCAGAGAGGGCTTGTCTAAAGCTTTCTTT. Translation: CATSREGLSKAFF.

This chain uses TRBV5-1 with TRBJ2-7; possibly TRBD1 for D (6 bases). Germline V CDR1 and CDR2: SGHRS, YFSETQ. Trimming pared 4 bases from V and 3 bases from J, leaving 8 bases between. The CDR3 totals 12 residues. CDR3 coding DNA: TGCGCCAGCAGCCAGACAGGCTACGAGCAGTACTTC. Amino acids: CASSQTGYEQYF.

This clone was detected a few times. The chain has TRBV7-6 and TRBJ1-3; D gene ambiguous. Germline values: CDR1 SGHVS, CDR2 FNYEAQ. There are 16 residues in the CDR3. The V and J ends lost 5 bases and 1 base respectively, with 15 bases between them. The CDR3 DNA is TGTGCCAGCAGCCCCCGTCCCGGGTTATCTGGAAACACCATATATTTT. This encodes CASSPRPGLSGNTIYF. The whole variable domain, remainder taken from reference TRBV7-6 and TRBJ1-3, is GAGVSQSPRYKVTKRGQDVALRCDPISGHVSLYWYRQALGQGPEFLTYFNYEAQQDKSGLPNDRFSAERPEGSISTLTIQRTEQRDSAMYRCASSPRPGLSGNTIYFGEGSWLTVV.

This clone turned up a few times. The J gene is TRBJ2-7, the V gene TRBV11-2, with 9 positions matching TRBD1. CDR3 length: 15 residues. The V and J ends lost 1 base and 3 bases, in that order; junction bases with no gene match: 4. The germline V gene encodes CDR1 SGHAT and CDR2 FQNNGV. CDR3 protein: CASSLVTGGFYEQYF. The CDR3 nucleotides read TGTGCCAGCAGCTTAGTGACAGGGGGTTTCTACGAGCAGTACTTC.

The V and J genes are TRBV27 and TRBJ2-5; a possible D gene is TRBD2 (6 bases). The CDR3 runs to 14 residues. CDR1 is MNHEY, CDR2 SMNVEV, per germline (reference sequence). Trimming took 3 bases from V and 2 from J, leaving 10 bases between them. CDR3: CASSLRRGQETQYF. The CDR3 coding sequence is TGTGCCAGCAGTTTGAGGAGGGGTCAAGAGACCCAGTACTTC.

V usage is TRBV29-1 and J usage is TRBJ2-7, with TRBD1 as a possible D gene (5 bases). Germline V CDR1 and CDR2: SQVTM, ANQGSEA. Trimming shortened V by 4 bases and J by 6 bases, and 10 bases separated the two germline ends. There are 11 residues in the CDR3. In nucleotides, the CDR3 is TGCAGCGTTGCTGACAGTATCGAGCAGTACTTC. Residues: CSVADSIEQYF.

The rearrangement uses TRBV11-2 and TRBJ2-1; D is unclear. Germline values: CDR1 SGHAT, CDR2 FQNNGV. V lost 2 bases to trimming and J lost 6 bases, with 5 bases between them. The CDR3 covers 12 residues. CDR3 amino acids: CASSLSFNEQFF. CDR3 in DNA: TGTGCCAGCAGCTTAAGCTTCAATGAGCAGTTCTTC.

The table lists this clone with a few counts. V usage is TRBV9 and J usage is TRBJ1-1; 7 bases line up with TRBD1. V lost 0 bases to trimming and J lost 5 bases; unmatched junction nucleotides: 10. The CDR3 spans 16 residues. In germline, CDR1 is SGDLS, CDR2 YYNGEE. The CDR3 reads CASSVDGWAGGTEAFF. The CDR3 DNA is TGTGCCAGCAGCGTAGACGGCTGGGCAGGGGGGACTGAAGCTTTCTTT.